The 22 T cell receptor beta chains listed next were all sequenced from one sample in a study of blood T cell repertoires in COVID-19 (dated by TCRdb to the early 2020s). The library was generated by the immunoSEQ multiplex PCR assay. TCRdb took over this immuneACCESS table, retaining in-frame rearrangements with V and J assigned. Such tables are incomplete; in checked studies, under half of the missing clones stem from an unresolved V gene, and the remainder is unexplained. Across this sample there are around 50,000 clones, with more than 75% seen only once. Roughly 6.1% of the sample rests with the top ten. The sample was PBMCs or T cells enriched from blood (not recorded which). These receptors all stem from a woman aged 45 to 65 with acute COVID-19.

The chain recombines TRBV28 with TRBJ2-7; no firm D call. CDR3 length equals 12 residues. The V gene's germline CDR1 is MDHEN and CDR2 SYDVKM. Trimming left V 2 bases short and J 12 bases short, with 14 bases between. CDR3 nucleotides: TGTGCCAGCAGTTTAAGGCGGCAAGTCTGGTACTTC. It codes for CASSLRRQVWYF.

This sequence joins TRBV18 and TRBJ2-7, with D maybe TRBD1 (7 bases). With 0 bases removed from V and 6 bases from J, the gap between germline ends came to 18 bases. This CDR3 has 16 residues. Germline values: CDR1 KGHSH, CDR2 LQKENI. The CDR3 bases are TGTGCCAGCTCACCACCCTCGTCAGGGGGGTGGTTCGAGCAGTACTTC. This codes for CASSPPSSGGWFEQYF. Based on the CDR3 plus reference TRBV18 and TRBJ2-7, the full variable domain is NAGVMQNPRHLVRRRGQEARLRCSPMKGHSHVYWYRQLPEEGLKFMVYLQKENIIDESGMPKERFSAEFPKEGPSILRIQQVVRGDSAAYFCASSPPSSGGWFEQYFGPGTRLTVT.

The J gene is TRBJ2-7, the V gene TRBV7-9; 9 nucleotides align to TRBD1. V shed 1 base, J shed 4 bases, and the junction held 2 bases outside the gene matches. The CDR3 is 14 amino acids. Germline CDR1 reads SEHNR; CDR2 reads FQNEAQ (reference sequence). The CDR3 DNA is TGTGCCAGCAGCTTAGTGGACAGGGGATACGAGCAGTACTTC. It translates to CASSLVDRGYEQYF.

The rearrangement links TRBV7-9 to TRBJ2-7; TRBD1 is a possible D gene (5 bases). Germline V gene sequence: CDR1 SEHNR, CDR2 FQNEAQ (reference sequence). CDR3 length: 16 amino acids. The V end was cut by 0 bases, the J end by 0 bases, with 12 bases between. DNA of the CDR3: TGTGCCAGCAGCTTAGCCCGCCACGACAGCTCCTACGAGCAGTACTTC. Protein product: CASSLARHDSSYEQYF.

This chain connects TRBV5-1 to TRBJ1-4; 7 nucleotides match TRBD1. This CDR3 region has 15 residues. The V gene end was trimmed by 4 bases and the J gene end by 3 bases; junction bases not matched to a gene: 6. In germline, CDR1 is SGHRS, CDR2 YFSETQ. The CDR3 here is CASSGGQISNEKLFF. For the CDR3, the DNA is TGCGCCAGCAGCGGGGGACAGATCTCTAATGAAAAACTGTTTTTT.

CDR3 residues: CATGGGYTGELFF. DNA for the CDR3: TGTGCCACCGGGGGGGGGTACACCGGGGAGCTGTTTTTT. The chain links TRBV11-2 to TRBJ2-2, with 8 bases fitting TRBD2. From germline, CDR1 is SGHAT and CDR2 FQNNGV. The ends lost 10 bases at V and 3 bases at J; junction bases unmatched: 4. The CDR3 has 13 residues.

The rearrangement joins TRBV28 to TRBJ1-2; 8 nucleotides line up with TRBD1. The CDR3 totals 15 residues. After removal of 4 bases from V and 4 bases from J, the junction contained 8 bases not matched to a gene. Germline CDR1 reads MDHEN; CDR2 reads SYDVKM. CDR3 sequence: CASSSPTGGVYGYTF. In nucleotides, the CDR3 is TGTGCCAGCAGTTCCCCCACAGGGGGGGTCTATGGCTACACCTTC.

The chain combines TRBV9 with TRBJ1-5, with TRBD1 as a possible D gene (6 bases). The V end was cut by 0 bases, the J end by 6 bases, with 16 bases between. The CDR3 extends over 16 amino acids. Germline CDR1 and CDR2: SGDLS and YYNGEE. In DNA form, the CDR3 reads TGTGCCAGCAGCGTAGTGGGGGCGCGGCGTGGTCAGCCCCAGCATTTT. The encoded protein is CASSVVGARRGQPQHF.

This clone was observed a handful of times. J is TRBJ1-1 and V is TRBV3-1 (or the pseudogene TRBV3-2), with no clear D. Trimming shortened V by 1 base and J by 1 base, and 10 bases separated the two germline ends. The germline CDR1 and CDR2 sequences are LGHDT and YNNKEL (reference sequence). This CDR3 is 15 amino acids long. The CDR3 DNA reads TGTGCCAGCAGCCAAGCCTTTTCAGGGAACACTGAAGCTTTCTTT. Its translation: CASSQAFSGNTEAFF.

This clone showed up just a few times. The V call is TRBV7-9, the J call TRBJ1-4; no clear D. Trimming removed 1 base at V and 2 bases at J, with 8 bases between. The germline CDR1 and CDR2 sequences are SEHNR and FQNEAQ (reference sequence). This CDR3 spans 15 amino acids. CDR3 region: CASSLGRATNEKLFF. The CDR3 coding sequence is TGTGCCAGCAGCTTAGGGAGGGCCACTAATGAAAAACTGTTTTTT.

The chain couples TRBV2 to TRBJ2-7, with 9 bases aligning to TRBD1. V shed 4 bases and J 2 bases; nucleotides not matched to a gene: 18. Germline V CDR1 and CDR2: SNHLY, FYNNEI. The CDR3 is 19 amino acids. As DNA, the CDR3 is TGTGCCAGCAGTGGCGGGACAGGGTTTTTTTGGGGCTATGCCTACGAGCAGTACTTC. It is translated as CASSGGTGFFWGYAYEQYF.

The sample holds a few counts of this clone. The rearrangement links TRBV19 to TRBJ1-2, with unresolved D. Trimming shortened V by 3 bases and J by 6 bases, and 14 bases separated the two germline ends. The CDR3 runs 14 residues. CDR1 is LNHDA, CDR2 SQIVND, per germline (reference sequence). Here the CDR3 DNA reads TGTGCCAGTAGTATCAAGTTTAGCGGGGATGGCTACACCTTC. This encodes CASSIKFSGDGYTF. Full variable domain (rest looked up from reference TRBV19 and TRBJ1-2): DGGITQSPKYLFRKEGQNVTLSCEQNLNHDAMYWYRQDPGQGLRLIYYSQIVNDFQKGDIAEGYSVSREKKESFPLTVTSAQKNPTAFYLCASSIKFSGDGYTFGSGTRLTVV.

The chain joins TRBV5-6 to TRBJ1-3; no clear D. The CDR3 is 16 residues long. From germline, CDR1 is SGHDT and CDR2 YYEEEE. V was shortened by 2 bases and J by 1 base, with 13 bases between the two germline ends. CDR3 in amino acids: CASSFTATSSGNTIYF. Here the CDR3 DNA reads TGTGCCAGCAGCTTCACAGCCACCTCGTCTGGAAACACCATATATTTT.

This clone was seen only once. The chain couples TRBV5-1 to TRBJ1-2; 8 nucleotides match TRBD1. The germline V gene has CDR1 SGHRS and CDR2 YFSETQ. V trimming: 4 bases; J trimming: 3 bases; junction bases outside the gene matches: 14. The CDR3 is 17 amino acids. This CDR3 reads CASSQFPGQALDYGYTF. CDR3 nucleotide sequence: TGCGCCAGCAGCCAATTTCCGGGACAGGCCCTAGACTATGGCTACACCTTC.

This rearrangement joins TRBV2 to TRBJ1-5; D gene uncertain. The CDR3 extends over 14 amino acids. The V end lost 3 bases, the J end lost 6 bases, and 12 bases lay between the germline ends. The germline V gene encodes CDR1 SNHLY and CDR2 FYNNEI. CDR3 nucleotide sequence: TGTGCCAGCAGTGAGGTGGGAGGCGGTCAGCCCCAGCATTTT. This gives the protein CASSEVGGGQPQHF.

The rearrangement joins TRBV6-5 to TRBJ2-3, with 13 bases aligning to TRBD2. V was pared by 6 bases and J by 8 bases, with 8 bases of the junction left unmatched. The CDR3 length is 15 residues. The V gene's germline CDR1 is MNHEY and CDR2 SVGAGI. The CDR3 protein is CASRGTSGVIGTQYF. CDR3 coding DNA: TGTGCCAGCAGAGGGACTAGCGGGGTCATCGGTACGCAGTATTTT.

The rearrangement joins TRBV6-5 to TRBJ2-7, with D possibly matching TRBD1 (5 bases). This CDR3 has 15 residues. V lost 6 bases and J 3 bases, leaving 18 bases between the germline ends. CDR1 MNHEY and CDR2 SVGAGI come from the germline V gene. In DNA, the CDR3 is TGTGCCAGCAGCCACATGCAGGGCGCAAACTACGAGCAGTACTTC. Translated: CASSHMQGANYEQYF.

There are a few counts of this clone. The rearrangement links TRBV2 to TRBJ1-1; D unclear. This CDR3 has 14 amino acids. CDR1 SNHLY and CDR2 FYNNEI come from the germline V gene. Trimming removed 6 bases from V and 3 bases from J, with 14 bases in between. The DNA of the CDR3 is TGTGCCAGCAGACTAGACGTGAGGGACACTGAAGCTTTCTTT. It specifies CASRLDVRDTEAFF.

The V call is TRBV7-8, the J call TRBJ2-3, with 11 bases identical to TRBD2. The CDR3 covers 17 residues. V lost 2 bases to trimming and J lost 3 bases; unmatched junction nucleotides: 7. Germline CDR1 reads SGHVS; CDR2 reads FQNEAQ. CDR3 residues: CASSLQRGLAETDTQYF. CDR3 in DNA: TGTGCCAGCAGCTTACAGCGGGGACTAGCGGAGACAGATACGCAGTATTTT.

The V and J genes are TRBV6-5 and TRBJ1-2; possible D gene TRBD1, 5 bases. The CDR3 length is 11 residues. The ends were cut back, 10 bases at V and 4 bases at J, with 10 bases in the middle. The V gene's germline CDR1 is MNHEY and CDR2 SVGAGI. The CDR3 protein is CATSRGYGYTF. CDR3 DNA sequence: TGTGCCACCTCTAGGGGCTATGGCTACACCTTC.

The chain links TRBV27 to TRBJ1-1; TRBD1 might be the D (5 bases). The germline V gene has CDR1 MNHEY and CDR2 SMNVEV (reference sequence). Trimming removed 3 bases at V and 2 bases at J, with 16 bases between. This CDR3 has 16 residues. This CDR3 reads CASSFLVGAENTEAFF. CDR3 coding DNA: TGTGCCAGCAGTTTTCTGGTTGGGGCTGAAAACACTGAAGCTTTCTTT.

The chain links TRBV7-2 to TRBJ2-1; D might be TRBD1 (6 bases). CDR3 length: 14 residues. The V end lost 5 bases, the J end lost 15 bases, and 23 bases lay between the germline ends. Germline lookup yields CDR1 SGHTA and CDR2 FQGNSA. The CDR3 loop reads CASSPNLNYRVPFF. CDR3 coding DNA: TGTGCCAGCAGCCCGAACCTCAACTACAGGGTCCCGTTCTTC.